This TCR beta chain was obtained from a study of blood T cell repertoires in COVID-19. Whole-study context: Italy, Spain and the United States were the sources of the convalescent and acute COVID-19 samples. From T cells, B-cell-depleted T cells, or PBMCs came the material, which was cDNA or gDNA.

Grouping used clinical history reported by participants in a survey and questionnaire. Original methodology: Amplification from reference gene primers served as the basis for estimated nucleated cell counts. The assay was immunoSEQ multiplex PCR, and TCRdb's table has in-frame clones only and misses some. The V and J calls and clone size come from that table; D and trimming were worked out from the DNA. Of fewer than 400,000 clones listed, approximately 90% were seen once; the top ten hold roughly 3.9%. CDR3 length: 15 amino acids. Trimming removed 1 base from V and 9 bases from J, with 16 bases in between. Germline V gene data show CDR1 as SGHTA and CDR2 as FQGNSA.

Sequencing was performed on PBMCs or T cells enriched from blood (not recorded which). V is TRBV7-2 and J is TRBJ2-1; perhaps TRBD2 as D (6 bases). This TCR came from a woman under 40 who had been exposed to COVID-19. CDR3 protein: CASSLVAGQLVEQFF. The CDR3 nucleotides read TGTGCCAGCAGCTTAGTGGCGGGGCAGTTGGTTGAGCAGTTCTTC. The full variable domain, with the rest looked up from reference TRBV7-2 and TRBJ2-1, is GAGVSQSPSNKVTEKGKDVELRCDPISGHTALYWYRQSLGQGLEFLIYFQGNSAPDKSGLPSDRFSAERTGGSVSTLTIQRTQQEDSAVYLCASSLVAGQLVEQFFGPGTRLTVL.